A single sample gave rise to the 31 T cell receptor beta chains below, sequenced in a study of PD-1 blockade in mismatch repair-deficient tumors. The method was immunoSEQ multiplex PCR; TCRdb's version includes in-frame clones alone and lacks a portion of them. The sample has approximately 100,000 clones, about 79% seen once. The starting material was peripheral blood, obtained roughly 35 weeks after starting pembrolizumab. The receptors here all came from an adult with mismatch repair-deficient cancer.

The CDR3 loop reads CASSIAHNTGELFF. The DNA for the CDR3 is TGTGCCAGTAGTATAGCCCACAACACCGGGGAGCTGTTTTTT. V is TRBV19 and J is TRBJ2-2; no clear D gene. V was cut by 1 base and J by 2 bases, with 5 bases left in between. The CDR3 consists of 14 residues. CDR1 is LNHDA and CDR2 is SQIVND in the germline V gene (reference sequence). Complete variable domain (other parts from reference TRBV19 and TRBJ2-2): DGGITQSPKYLFRKEGQNVTLSCEQNLNHDAMYWYRQDPGQGLRLIYYSQIVNDFQKGDIAEGYSVSREKKESFPLTVTSAQKNPTAFYLCASSIAHNTGELFFGEGSRLTVL.

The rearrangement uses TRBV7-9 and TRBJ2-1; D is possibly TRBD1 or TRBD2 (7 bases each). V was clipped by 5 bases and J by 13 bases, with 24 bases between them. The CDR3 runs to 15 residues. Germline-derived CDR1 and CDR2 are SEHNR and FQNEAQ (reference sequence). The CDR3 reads CASSPYHIQGEGQFF. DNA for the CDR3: TGTGCCAGCAGCCCTTACCACATTCAGGGGGAGGGCCAGTTCTTC.

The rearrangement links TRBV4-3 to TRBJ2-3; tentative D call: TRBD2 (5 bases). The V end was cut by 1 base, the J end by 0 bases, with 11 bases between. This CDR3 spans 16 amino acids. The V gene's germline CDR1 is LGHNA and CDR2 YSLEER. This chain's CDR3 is CASSQGHEGSTDTQYF. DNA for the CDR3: TGCGCCAGCAGCCAAGGTCACGAGGGTAGCACAGATACGCAGTATTTT.

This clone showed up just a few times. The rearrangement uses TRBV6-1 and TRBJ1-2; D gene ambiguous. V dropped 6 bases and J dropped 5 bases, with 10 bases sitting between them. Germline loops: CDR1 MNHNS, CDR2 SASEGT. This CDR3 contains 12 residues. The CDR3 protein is CASSLDGYGYTF. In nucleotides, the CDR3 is TGTGCCAGCAGCCTGGACGGATATGGCTACACCTTC.

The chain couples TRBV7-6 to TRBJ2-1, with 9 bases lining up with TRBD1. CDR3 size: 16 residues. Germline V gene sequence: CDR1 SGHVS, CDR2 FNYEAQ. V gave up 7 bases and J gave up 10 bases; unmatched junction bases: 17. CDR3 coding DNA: TGTGCCAGCACCTTCAGAGCGACAGGGGGGACGCGGGAGCAGTTCTTC. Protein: CASTFRATGGTREQFF.

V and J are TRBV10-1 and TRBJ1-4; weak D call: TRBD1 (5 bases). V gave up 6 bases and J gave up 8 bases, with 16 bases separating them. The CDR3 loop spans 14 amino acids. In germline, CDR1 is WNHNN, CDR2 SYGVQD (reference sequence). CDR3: CASSTGRGQEKLFF. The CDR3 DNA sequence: TGCGCCAGCAGCACGGGGCGCGGGCAGGAAAAACTGTTTTTT.

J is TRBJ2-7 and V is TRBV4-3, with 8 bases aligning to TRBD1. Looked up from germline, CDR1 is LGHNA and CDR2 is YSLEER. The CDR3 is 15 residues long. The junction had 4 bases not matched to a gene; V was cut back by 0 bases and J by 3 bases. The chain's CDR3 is CASSQDRTGSYEQYF. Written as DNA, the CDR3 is TGCGCCAGCAGCCAAGATCGGACAGGGAGCTACGAGCAGTACTTC.

CDR3 residues: CASTRSSGPSYEQYF. The CDR3 DNA reads as TGTGCCAGCACCCGTTCTAGCGGGCCCTCCTACGAGCAGTACTTC. This chain uses TRBV6-6 with TRBJ2-7, with 8 nucleotides matching TRBD2. Germline loops: CDR1 MNHNY, CDR2 SVGAGI (reference sequence). The CDR3 extends over 15 amino acids. V gave up 7 bases and J gave up 0 bases; unmatched junction bases: 8.

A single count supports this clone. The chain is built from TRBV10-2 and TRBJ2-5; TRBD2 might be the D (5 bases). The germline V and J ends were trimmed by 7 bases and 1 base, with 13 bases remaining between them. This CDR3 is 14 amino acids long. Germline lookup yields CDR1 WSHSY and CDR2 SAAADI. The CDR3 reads CASKGGRSQETQYF. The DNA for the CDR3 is TGCGCCAGCAAAGGCGGGCGAAGCCAAGAGACCCAGTACTTC.

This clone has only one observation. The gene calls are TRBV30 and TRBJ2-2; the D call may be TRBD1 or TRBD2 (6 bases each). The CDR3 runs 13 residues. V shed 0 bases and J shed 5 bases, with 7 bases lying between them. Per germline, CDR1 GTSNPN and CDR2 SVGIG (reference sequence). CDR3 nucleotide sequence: TGTGCCTGGAGTGTAGGGGGGACCGGGGAGCTGTTTTTT. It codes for CAWSVGGTGELFF.

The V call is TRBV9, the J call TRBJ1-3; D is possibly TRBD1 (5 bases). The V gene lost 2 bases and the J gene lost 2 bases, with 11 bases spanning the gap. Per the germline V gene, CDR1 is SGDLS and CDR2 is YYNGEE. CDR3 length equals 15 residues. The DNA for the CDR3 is TGTGCCAGCAGCGTGGGTACGGGGGCTGGAAACACCATATATTTT. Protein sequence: CASSVGTGAGNTIYF.

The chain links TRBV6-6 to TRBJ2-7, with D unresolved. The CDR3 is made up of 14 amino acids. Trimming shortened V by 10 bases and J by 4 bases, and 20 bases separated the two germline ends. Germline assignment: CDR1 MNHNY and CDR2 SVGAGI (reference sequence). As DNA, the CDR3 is TGTGCCACCCAAAACCGTCAAAGGGAATACGAGCAGTACTTC. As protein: CATQNRQREYEQYF.

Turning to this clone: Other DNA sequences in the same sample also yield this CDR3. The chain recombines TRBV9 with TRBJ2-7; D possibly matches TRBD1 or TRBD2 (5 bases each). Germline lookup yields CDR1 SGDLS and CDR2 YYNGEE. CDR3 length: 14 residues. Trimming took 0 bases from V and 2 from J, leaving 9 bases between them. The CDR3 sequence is CASSVGQGAYEQYF. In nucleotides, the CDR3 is TGTGCCAGCAGCGTAGGGCAGGGAGCCTACGAGCAGTACTTC.

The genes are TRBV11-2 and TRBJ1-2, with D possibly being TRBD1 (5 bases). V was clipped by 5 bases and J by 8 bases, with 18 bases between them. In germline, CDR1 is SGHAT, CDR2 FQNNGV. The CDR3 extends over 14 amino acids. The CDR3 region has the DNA TGTGCCAGCAGCATCGTTGGGACGCCGGGGGGCTACACCTTC. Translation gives CASSIVGTPGGYTF.

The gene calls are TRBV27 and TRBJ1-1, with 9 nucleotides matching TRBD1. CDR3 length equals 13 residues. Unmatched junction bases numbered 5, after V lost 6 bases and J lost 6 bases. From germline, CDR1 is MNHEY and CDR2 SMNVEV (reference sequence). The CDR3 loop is CASSLGQGSEAFF. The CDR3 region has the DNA TGTGCCAGCAGCTTGGGACAGGGTTCTGAAGCTTTCTTT.

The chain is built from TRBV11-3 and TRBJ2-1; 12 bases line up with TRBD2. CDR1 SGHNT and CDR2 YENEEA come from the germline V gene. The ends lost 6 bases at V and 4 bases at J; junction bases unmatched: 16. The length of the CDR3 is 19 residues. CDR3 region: CASSQTSGSAVPWYNEQFF. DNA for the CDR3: TGTGCCAGCAGTCAGACTAGCGGGAGTGCGGTTCCTTGGTACAATGAGCAGTTCTTC.

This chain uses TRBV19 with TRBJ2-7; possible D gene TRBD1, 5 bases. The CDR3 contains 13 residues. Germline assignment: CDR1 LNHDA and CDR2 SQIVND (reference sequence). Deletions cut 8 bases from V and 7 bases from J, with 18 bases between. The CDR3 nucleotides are TGTGCCAGTTCTGCAGGGTCTCAGAAAGAGCAGTACTTC. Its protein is CASSAGSQKEQYF.

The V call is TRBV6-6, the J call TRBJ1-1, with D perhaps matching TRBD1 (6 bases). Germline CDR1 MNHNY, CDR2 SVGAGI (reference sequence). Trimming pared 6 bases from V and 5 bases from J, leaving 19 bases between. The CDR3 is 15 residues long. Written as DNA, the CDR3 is TGTGCCAGCAGGGAACGGGGGGCTGGGCGGACTGAAGCTTTCTTT. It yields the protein CASRERGAGRTEAFF.

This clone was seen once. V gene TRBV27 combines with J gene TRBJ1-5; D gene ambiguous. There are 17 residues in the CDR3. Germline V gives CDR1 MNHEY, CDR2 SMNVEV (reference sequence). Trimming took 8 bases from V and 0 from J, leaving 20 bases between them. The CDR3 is CASSPTTGGNSNQPQHF. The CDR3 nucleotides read TGTGCCAGCTCGCCCACGACTGGTGGAAATAGCAATCAGCCCCAGCATTTT.

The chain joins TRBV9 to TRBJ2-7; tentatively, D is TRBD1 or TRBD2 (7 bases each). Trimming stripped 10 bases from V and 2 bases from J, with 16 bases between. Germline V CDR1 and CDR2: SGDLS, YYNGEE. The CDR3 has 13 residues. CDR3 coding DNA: TGTGCCTCGGGGGGACAGAACCCCTACGAGCAGTACTTC. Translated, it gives CASGGQNPYEQYF.

The CDR3 DNA is TGTGCCAGCAGCTTGGCCGACAGGGTAACCCAAGAGACCCAGTACTTC. It encodes CASSLADRVTQETQYF. The chain has TRBV5-4 and TRBJ2-5, with 7 bases fitting TRBD1. J was trimmed by 1 base and V by 0 bases; bases with no gene match: 6. Germline V CDR1 and CDR2: SGHNT, YYREEE (reference sequence). CDR3 size: 16 residues.

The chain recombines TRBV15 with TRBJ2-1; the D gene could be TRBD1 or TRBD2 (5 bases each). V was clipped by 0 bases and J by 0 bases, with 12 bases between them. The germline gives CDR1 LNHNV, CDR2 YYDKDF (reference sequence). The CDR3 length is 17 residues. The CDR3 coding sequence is TGTGCCACCAGCAGAGAGTTGGGACGGAGCTCCTACAATGAGCAGTTCTTC. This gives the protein CATSRELGRSSYNEQFF.

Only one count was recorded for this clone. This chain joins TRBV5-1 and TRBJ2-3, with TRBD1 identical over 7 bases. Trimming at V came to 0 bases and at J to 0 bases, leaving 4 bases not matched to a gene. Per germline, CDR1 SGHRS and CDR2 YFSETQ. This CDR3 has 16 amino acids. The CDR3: CASSLEGTESTDTQYF. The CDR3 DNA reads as TGCGCCAGCAGCTTGGAAGGGACAGAGAGCACAGATACGCAGTATTTT.

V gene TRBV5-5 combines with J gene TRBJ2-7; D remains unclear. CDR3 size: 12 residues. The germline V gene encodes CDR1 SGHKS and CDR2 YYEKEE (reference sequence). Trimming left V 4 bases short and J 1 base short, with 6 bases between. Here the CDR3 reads CASSSGSYEQYF. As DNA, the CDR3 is TGTGCCAGCAGCAGTGGGTCCTACGAGCAGTACTTC. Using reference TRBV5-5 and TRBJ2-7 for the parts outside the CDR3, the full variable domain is DAGVTQSPTHLIKTRGQQVTLRCSPISGHKSVSWYQQVLGQGPQFIFQYYEKEERGRGNFPDRFSARQFPNYSSELNVNALLLGDSALYLCASSSGSYEQYFGPGTRLTVT.

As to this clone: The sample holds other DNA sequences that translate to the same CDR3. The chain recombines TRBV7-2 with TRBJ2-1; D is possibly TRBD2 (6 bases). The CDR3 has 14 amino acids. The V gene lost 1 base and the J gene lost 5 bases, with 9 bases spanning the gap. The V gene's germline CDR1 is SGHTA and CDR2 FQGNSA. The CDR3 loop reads CASSLGLANNEQFF. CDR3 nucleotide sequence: TGTGCCAGCAGCTTAGGGCTAGCGAACAATGAGCAGTTCTTC.

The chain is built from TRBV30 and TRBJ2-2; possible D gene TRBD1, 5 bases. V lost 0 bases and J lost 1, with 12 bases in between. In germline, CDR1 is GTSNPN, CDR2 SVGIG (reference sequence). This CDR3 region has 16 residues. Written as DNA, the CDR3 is TGTGCCTGGAGTGTACACCCTCAGGGGAACACCGGGGAGCTGTTTTTT. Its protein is CAWSVHPQGNTGELFF.

The CDR3 protein is CASGLVLSANGELFF. CDR3 bases: TGTGCTAGTGGTTTGGTACTCTCGGCCAACGGGGAGCTGTTTTTT. This chain joins TRBV12-5 and TRBJ2-2; the D is unclear. The CDR3 covers 15 residues. From germline, CDR1 is LGHNT and CDR2 FRNRAP. V was cut by 0 bases and J by 7 bases, with 12 bases left in between.

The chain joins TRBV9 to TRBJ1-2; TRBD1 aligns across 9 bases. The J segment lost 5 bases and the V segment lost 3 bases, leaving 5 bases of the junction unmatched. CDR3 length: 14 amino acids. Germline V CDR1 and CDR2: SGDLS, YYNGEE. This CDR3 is CASSEGQGLYGYTF. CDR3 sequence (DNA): TGTGCCAGCAGCGAGGGACAGGGCCTTTATGGCTACACCTTC.

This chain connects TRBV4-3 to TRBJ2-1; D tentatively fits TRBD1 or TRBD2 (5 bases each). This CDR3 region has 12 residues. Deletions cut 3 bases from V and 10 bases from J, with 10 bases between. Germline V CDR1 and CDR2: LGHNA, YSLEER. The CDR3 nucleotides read TGCGCCAGCAGCCAGCCGGGACCCGAGCAGTTCTTC. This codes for CASSQPGPEQFF.

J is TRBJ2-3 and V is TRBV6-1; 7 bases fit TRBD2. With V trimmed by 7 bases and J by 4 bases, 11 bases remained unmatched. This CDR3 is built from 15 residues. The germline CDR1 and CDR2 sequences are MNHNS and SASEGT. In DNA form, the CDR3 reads TGTGCCAGCACCTCTTGGGCGGGAGTGGCAGATACGCAGTATTTT. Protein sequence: CASTSWAGVADTQYF.

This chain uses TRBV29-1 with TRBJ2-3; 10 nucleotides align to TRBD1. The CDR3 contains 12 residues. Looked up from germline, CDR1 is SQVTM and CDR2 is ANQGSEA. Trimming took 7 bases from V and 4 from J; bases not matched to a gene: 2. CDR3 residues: CSGDRGADTQYF. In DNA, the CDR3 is TGCAGCGGGGACAGGGGCGCAGATACGCAGTATTTT.